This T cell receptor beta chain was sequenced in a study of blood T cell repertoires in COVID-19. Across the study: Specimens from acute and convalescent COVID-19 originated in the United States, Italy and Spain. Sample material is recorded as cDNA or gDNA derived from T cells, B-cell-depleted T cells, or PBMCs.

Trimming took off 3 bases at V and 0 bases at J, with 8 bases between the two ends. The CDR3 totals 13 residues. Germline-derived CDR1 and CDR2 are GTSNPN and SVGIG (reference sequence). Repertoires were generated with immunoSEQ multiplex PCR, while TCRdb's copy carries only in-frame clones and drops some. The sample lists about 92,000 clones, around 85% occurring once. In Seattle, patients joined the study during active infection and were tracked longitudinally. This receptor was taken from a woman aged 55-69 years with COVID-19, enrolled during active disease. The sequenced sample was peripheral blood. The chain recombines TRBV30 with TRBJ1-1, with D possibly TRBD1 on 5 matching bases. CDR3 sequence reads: CAWRGHLNTEAFF. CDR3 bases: TGTGCCTGGAGAGGACACTTGAACACTGAAGCTTTCTTT.